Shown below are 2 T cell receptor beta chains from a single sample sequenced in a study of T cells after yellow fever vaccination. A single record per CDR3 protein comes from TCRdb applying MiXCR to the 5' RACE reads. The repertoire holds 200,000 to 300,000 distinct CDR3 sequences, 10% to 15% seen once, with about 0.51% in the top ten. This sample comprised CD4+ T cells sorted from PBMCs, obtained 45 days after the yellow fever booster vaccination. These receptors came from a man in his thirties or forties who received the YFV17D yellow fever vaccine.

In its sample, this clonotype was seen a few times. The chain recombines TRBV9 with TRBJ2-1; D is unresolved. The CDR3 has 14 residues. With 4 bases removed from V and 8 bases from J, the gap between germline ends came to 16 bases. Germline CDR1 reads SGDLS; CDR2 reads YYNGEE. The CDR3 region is CASSPRRLLDEQFF. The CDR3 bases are TGTGCCAGCAGCCCGAGAAGGCTATTGGATGAGCAGTTCTTC.

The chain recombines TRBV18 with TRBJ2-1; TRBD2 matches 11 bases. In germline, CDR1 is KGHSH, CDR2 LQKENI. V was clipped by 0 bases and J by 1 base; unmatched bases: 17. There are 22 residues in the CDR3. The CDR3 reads CASSPPVGGLLLAGESYNEQFF. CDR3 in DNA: TGTGCCAGCTCACCACCGGTAGGGGGTCTATTACTAGCGGGAGAATCCTACAATGAGCAGTTCTTC.